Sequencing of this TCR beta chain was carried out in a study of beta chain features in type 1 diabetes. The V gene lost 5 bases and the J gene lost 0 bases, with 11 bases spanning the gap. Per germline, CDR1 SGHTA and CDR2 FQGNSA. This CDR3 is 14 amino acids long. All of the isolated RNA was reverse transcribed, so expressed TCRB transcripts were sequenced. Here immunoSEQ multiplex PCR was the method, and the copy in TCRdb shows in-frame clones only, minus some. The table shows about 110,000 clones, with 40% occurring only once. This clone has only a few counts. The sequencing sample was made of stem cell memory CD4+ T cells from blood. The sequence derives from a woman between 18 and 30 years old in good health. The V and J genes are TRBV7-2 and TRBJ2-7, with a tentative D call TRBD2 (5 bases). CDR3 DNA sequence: TGTGCCAGCAGCACGGACTGGGGCTCCTACGAGCAGTACTTC. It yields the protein CASSTDWGSYEQYF.